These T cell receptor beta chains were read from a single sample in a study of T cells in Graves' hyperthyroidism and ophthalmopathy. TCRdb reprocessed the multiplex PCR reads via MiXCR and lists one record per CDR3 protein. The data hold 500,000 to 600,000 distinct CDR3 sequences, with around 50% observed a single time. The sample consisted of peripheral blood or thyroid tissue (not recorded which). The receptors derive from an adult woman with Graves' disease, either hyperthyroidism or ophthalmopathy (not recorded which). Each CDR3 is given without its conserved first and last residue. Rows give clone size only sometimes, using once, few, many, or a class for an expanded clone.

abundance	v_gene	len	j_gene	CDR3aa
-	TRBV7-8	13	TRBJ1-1	ASSLMGGADTEAF
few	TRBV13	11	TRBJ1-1	ASSKQGDTEAF
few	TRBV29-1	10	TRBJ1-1	SVGNTLSAAF
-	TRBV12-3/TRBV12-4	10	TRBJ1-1	ASSLCQQGAF
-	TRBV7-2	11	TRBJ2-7	ASRDDRAHEQY
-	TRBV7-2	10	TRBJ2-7	ASSSPVYEQY
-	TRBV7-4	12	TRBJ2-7	ASSRDREGYEQY
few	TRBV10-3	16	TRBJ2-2	AIKSNNTLPRDTGELF
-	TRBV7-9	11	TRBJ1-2	ASSFNMGDGYT
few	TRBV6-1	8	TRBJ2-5	ASSLETRY
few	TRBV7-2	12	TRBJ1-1	ASIARGTNTEAF
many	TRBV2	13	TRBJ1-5	ASRDRGYSNQPQH
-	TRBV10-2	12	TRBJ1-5	ASARLDRVQPQH
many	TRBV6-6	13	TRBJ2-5	ASSYSLAGQETQY
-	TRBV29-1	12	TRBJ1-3	SVYFRDSGNTIY
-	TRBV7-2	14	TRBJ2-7	ASSSPRGLAGGEQY
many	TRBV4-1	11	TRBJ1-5	ASSRRVRQPQH
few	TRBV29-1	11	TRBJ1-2	SVRTASYYGYT
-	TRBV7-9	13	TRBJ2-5	ASSLGPENGETQY
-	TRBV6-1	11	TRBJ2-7	ASSERGDRNPY
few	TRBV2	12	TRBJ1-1	ASSRQSSNTEAF
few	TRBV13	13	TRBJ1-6	ASSSGTGRNSPLH
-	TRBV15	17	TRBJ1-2	ATSSPPPRTGQDEDGYT
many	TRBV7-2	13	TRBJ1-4	ASSLASSVGEKLF
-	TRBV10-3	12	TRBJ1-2	AIRGTGTTWGYT
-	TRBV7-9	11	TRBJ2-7	ASSLTESYEQY
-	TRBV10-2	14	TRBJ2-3	ASSESRLVRADTQY
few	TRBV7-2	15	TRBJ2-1	ASSLRLYGRAIDEQF
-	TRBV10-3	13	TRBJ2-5	AMKAGSPREETQY
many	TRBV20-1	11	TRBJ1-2	SASRGGDYGYT
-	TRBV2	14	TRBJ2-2	ASSELGGSNTGELF
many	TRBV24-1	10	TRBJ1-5	ATSSFVEPQH
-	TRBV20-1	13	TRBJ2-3	SARPAVGVTDTQY
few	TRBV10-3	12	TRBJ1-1	AISGAAASREAF
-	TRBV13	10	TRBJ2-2	ASSQVSGELF
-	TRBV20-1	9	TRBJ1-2	SAHRGNGYT
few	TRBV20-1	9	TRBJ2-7	SALRVGEQY
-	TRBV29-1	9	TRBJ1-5	SLDRGQPQH
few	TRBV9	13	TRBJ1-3	ASSLGAFSGNTIY
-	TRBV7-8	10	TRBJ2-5	ASSGTQGGQY
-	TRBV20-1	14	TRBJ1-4	SAMGGALVPNEKLF
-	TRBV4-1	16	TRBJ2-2	ASSQFTSGRSDTGELF
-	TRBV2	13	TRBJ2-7	ASSGLAGIRYEQY